This TCR beta chain was profiled in a study of graft-versus-host responses after intestinal transplantation. Study-level information: Multivisceral, liver-intestinal, or isolated intestinal grafts were transplanted into recipients. Every one of the recipients received anti-thymocyte globulin induction and afterwards took tacrolimus and steroids for about 3 years. Overall study results and limits: GvH clones occurred in recipient marrow; some first appeared in ileum or blood. Early HvG declines after transplant were associated with peak circulating GvH clone levels.

Some clones are missing from TCRdb's copy, which holds only in-frame ones; the method was immunoSEQ multiplex PCR. The sample lists about 97,000 clones, about nine tenths seen once, with less than 0.08% in the top ten. Looked up from germline, CDR1 is MNHEY and CDR2 is SVGAGI. The CDR3 loop spans 15 amino acids. Trimming cost V 6 bases and J 2 bases; bases outside gene matches: 7. A word on this clone: Its antigen is unknown.

The sample was unstimulated CD8+ T cells sorted from spleen or lymph node cells, taken before transplant. The receptor's source is a human donor who was the organ donor for an intestinal transplant. The chain carries TRBV6-5 and TRBJ2-3; 8 nucleotides match TRBD2. The CDR3 here is CASSPLADNTDTQYF. CDR3 sequence (DNA): TGTGCCAGCAGCCCACTAGCGGATAACACAGATACGCAGTATTTT.